These T cell receptor beta chains were read from a single sample in a study of lymphopenia after photon versus proton radiotherapy. Libraries were prepared by immunoSEQ multiplex PCR; TCRdb keeps only in-frame clonotypes and omits some of them. Here the sample spans about 70,000 clones, 85% to 95% being singletons. The sample consisted of peripheral blood, taken from a patient treated with photon-based radiotherapy. These receptor sequences come from a middle-aged woman with cholangiocarcinoma. Both conserved end residues are part of each CDR3. Each record gives: J gene, V gene, clone size, CDR3 length, D gene, CDR3 protein, CDR3 DNA. The D gene is left open where the match is weak. The listing skips clone size in some rows; elsewhere it reads once, few, many or a size class.

J gene: TRBJ1-5
V gene: TRBV19
clone size: NA
CDR3 length: 14
D gene: NA
CDR3 protein: CASSGSLSNQPQHF
CDR3 DNA: TGTGCCAGTAGCGGCAGCCTTAGCAATCAGCCCCAGCATTTT

J gene: TRBJ1-4
V gene: TRBV7-2
clone size: NA
CDR3 length: 16
D gene: TRBD1
CDR3 protein: CASSTGQGGFYEKLFF
CDR3 DNA: TGTGCCAGCAGCACTGGACAGGGCGGGTTCTATGAAAAACTGTTTTTT

J gene: TRBJ2-3
V gene: TRBV19
clone size: NA
CDR3 length: 15
D gene: TRBD2
CDR3 protein: CASSIGAGGTDTQYF
CDR3 DNA: TGTGCCAGTAGTATAGGGGCGGGGGGGACAGATACGCAGTATTTT

J gene: TRBJ1-2
V gene: TRBV29-1
clone size: NA
CDR3 length: 13
D gene: NA
CDR3 protein: CSAVTGLSYGYTF
CDR3 DNA: TGCAGCGCTGTTACGGGCCTGAGCTATGGCTACACCTTC

J gene: TRBJ2-2
V gene: TRBV15
clone size: NA
CDR3 length: 13
D gene: NA
CDR3 protein: CATSRDPPGELFF
CDR3 DNA: TGTGCCACCAGCAGAGATCCACCCGGGGAGCTGTTTTTT

J gene: TRBJ2-2
V gene: TRBV4-1
clone size: NA
CDR3 length: 14
D gene: NA
CDR3 protein: CASRRTENTGELFF
CDR3 DNA: TGCGCCAGCAGGCGGACAGAGAACACCGGGGAGCTGTTTTTT

J gene: TRBJ1-2
V gene: TRBV7-9
clone size: NA
CDR3 length: 13
D gene: NA
CDR3 protein: CASSPGRYYGYTF
CDR3 DNA: TGTGCCAGCAGCCCAGGACGGTACTATGGCTACACCTTC

J gene: TRBJ1-5
V gene: TRBV20-1
clone size: NA
CDR3 length: 11
D gene: NA
CDR3 protein: CSAILTQPQHF
CDR3 DNA: TGCAGTGCTATCCTGACCCAGCCCCAGCATTTT

J gene: TRBJ2-3
V gene: TRBV18
clone size: NA
CDR3 length: 16
D gene: NA
CDR3 protein: CASSPIRGSSTDTQYF
CDR3 DNA: TGTGCCAGCTCACCAATACGGGGATCTAGCACAGATACGCAGTATTTT

J gene: TRBJ2-7
V gene: TRBV7-8
clone size: NA
CDR3 length: 14
D gene: NA
CDR3 protein: CASSLGQGTYEQYF
CDR3 DNA: TGTGCCAGCAGCTTAGGGCAGGGAACCTACGAGCAGTACTTC

J gene: TRBJ1-4
V gene: TRBV10-3
clone size: NA
CDR3 length: 14
D gene: NA
CDR3 protein: CAISERGGREKLFF
CDR3 DNA: TGTGCCATCAGTGAGCGGGGGGGTCGCGAAAAACTGTTTTTT

J gene: TRBJ2-7
V gene: TRBV7-2
clone size: NA
CDR3 length: 15
D gene: NA
CDR3 protein: CASSLGDSRSYEQYF
CDR3 DNA: TGTGCCAGCAGCCTCGGAGACAGCCGATCCTACGAGCAGTACTTC

J gene: TRBJ1-1
V gene: TRBV19
clone size: NA
CDR3 length: 16
D gene: TRBD1
CDR3 protein: CASSLSGQAANTEAFF
CDR3 DNA: TGTGCCAGTAGCCTCTCCGGACAGGCAGCGAACACTGAAGCTTTCTTT

J gene: TRBJ2-7
V gene: TRBV27
clone size: few
CDR3 length: 13
D gene: NA
CDR3 protein: CASSIVQGWEQYF
CDR3 DNA: TGTGCCAGCAGTATCGTTCAGGGGTGGGAGCAGTACTTC

J gene: TRBJ2-5
V gene: TRBV29-1
clone size: NA
CDR3 length: 16
D gene: NA
CDR3 protein: CSVFHKQGRGRETQYF
CDR3 DNA: TGCAGCGTTTTCCATAAACAGGGGAGGGGTAGGGAGACCCAGTACTTC

J gene: TRBJ1-4
V gene: TRBV4-1
clone size: NA
CDR3 length: 14
D gene: NA
CDR3 protein: CASSHRGPNEKLFF
CDR3 DNA: TGCGCCAGCAGCCACAGGGGCCCTAATGAAAAACTGTTTTTT

J gene: TRBJ1-1
V gene: TRBV5-1
clone size: NA
CDR3 length: 13
D gene: NA
CDR3 protein: CASSLIGGTEAFF
CDR3 DNA: TGCGCCAGCAGCTTGATAGGGGGGACTGAAGCTTTCTTT

J gene: TRBJ2-7
V gene: TRBV1
clone size: NA
CDR3 length: 16
D gene: NA
CDR3 protein: CTSSQDRRRGTYEQYF
CDR3 DNA: TGCACCAGCAGCCAAGATCGACGGCGGGGAACGTACGAGCAGTACTTC

J gene: TRBJ1-1
V gene: TRBV9
clone size: NA
CDR3 length: 16
D gene: NA
CDR3 protein: CASSSRPAGGNTEAFF
CDR3 DNA: TGTGCCAGCAGCTCTCGACCGGCGGGGGGGAACACTGAAGCTTTCTTT

J gene: TRBJ2-2
V gene: TRBV7-6
clone size: NA
CDR3 length: 16
D gene: NA
CDR3 protein: CASSLGAGPDTGELFF
CDR3 DNA: TGTGCCAGCAGCTTAGGGGCAGGGCCGGACACCGGGGAGCTGTTTTTT

J gene: TRBJ2-3
V gene: TRBV10-3
clone size: NA
CDR3 length: 16
D gene: NA
CDR3 protein: CATRHSSVTSTDTQYF
CDR3 DNA: TGTGCCACCCGCCATTCTAGCGTCACTAGCACAGATACGCAGTATTTT

J gene: TRBJ1-2
V gene: TRBV5-1
clone size: NA
CDR3 length: 14
D gene: TRBD1
CDR3 protein: CASSLEGQPYGYTF
CDR3 DNA: TGCGCCAGCAGCTTGGAGGGACAGCCTTATGGCTACACCTTC

J gene: TRBJ1-2
V gene: TRBV11-2
clone size: NA
CDR3 length: 15
D gene: NA
CDR3 protein: CASSLVDGANYGYTF
CDR3 DNA: TGTGCCAGCAGCTTAGTGGACGGCGCTAACTATGGCTACACCTTC

J gene: TRBJ2-7
V gene: TRBV18
clone size: NA
CDR3 length: 15
D gene: TRBD1
CDR3 protein: CASSPGTGSSYEQYF
CDR3 DNA: TGTGCCAGCTCACCTGGGACAGGGAGCTCCTACGAGCAGTACTTC

J gene: TRBJ1-3
V gene: TRBV10-3
clone size: NA
CDR3 length: 15
D gene: NA
CDR3 protein: CAISDSGKGGNTIYF
CDR3 DNA: TGTGCCATCAGTGATTCCGGGAAGGGAGGAAACACCATATATTTT

J gene: TRBJ1-5
V gene: TRBV14
clone size: few
CDR3 length: 15
D gene: NA
CDR3 protein: CASSQELTRGQPQHF
CDR3 DNA: TGTGCCAGCAGCCAAGAGCTCACCCGCGGACAGCCCCAGCATTTT

J gene: TRBJ2-7
V gene: TRBV5-1
clone size: NA
CDR3 length: 15
D gene: NA
CDR3 protein: CASSSAPFNSYEQYF
CDR3 DNA: TGCGCCAGCAGCTCCGCCCCCTTCAACTCCTACGAGCAGTACTTC

J gene: TRBJ2-2
V gene: TRBV11-2
clone size: NA
CDR3 length: 12
D gene: NA
CDR3 protein: CASSPITGELFF
CDR3 DNA: TGTGCCAGCAGCCCGATAACCGGGGAGCTGTTTTTT

J gene: TRBJ2-3
V gene: TRBV5-4
clone size: NA
CDR3 length: 11
D gene: NA
CDR3 protein: CASSAIDTQYF
CDR3 DNA: TGTGCCAGCAGCGCCATAGATACGCAGTATTTT

J gene: TRBJ2-7
V gene: TRBV6-6
clone size: few
CDR3 length: 11
D gene: NA
CDR3 protein: CASSYDYEQYF
CDR3 DNA: TGTGCCAGCAGTTATGACTACGAGCAGTACTTC

J gene: TRBJ1-3
V gene: TRBV28
clone size: NA
CDR3 length: 16
D gene: TRBD1
CDR3 protein: CASSLGQIIDGNTIYF
CDR3 DNA: TGTGCCAGCAGTCTGGGACAGATCATCGATGGAAACACCATATATTTT

J gene: TRBJ1-3
V gene: TRBV11-2
clone size: NA
CDR3 length: 16
D gene: TRBD1
CDR3 protein: CATHQGQGASGNTIYF
CDR3 DNA: TGTGCCACCCATCAAGGACAGGGCGCTTCTGGAAACACCATATATTTT

J gene: TRBJ1-1
V gene: TRBV5-6
clone size: NA
CDR3 length: 14
D gene: NA
CDR3 protein: CASSLGHLNTEAFF
CDR3 DNA: TGTGCCAGCAGCTTGGGACACTTAAACACTGAAGCTTTCTTT

J gene: TRBJ1-1
V gene: TRBV9
clone size: NA
CDR3 length: 16
D gene: NA
CDR3 protein: CASSVEGPGGNTEAFF
CDR3 DNA: TGTGCCAGCAGCGTAGAAGGCCCGGGGGGGAACACTGAAGCTTTCTTT

J gene: TRBJ1-6
V gene: TRBV27
clone size: NA
CDR3 length: 15
D gene: TRBD1
CDR3 protein: CASSLEDRGNSPLHF
CDR3 DNA: TGTGCCAGCAGTTTAGAAGACAGGGGAAATTCACCCCTCCACTTT

J gene: TRBJ1-4
V gene: TRBV25-1
clone size: NA
CDR3 length: 17
D gene: NA
CDR3 protein: CASSDPLDRQVNEKLFF
CDR3 DNA: TGTGCCAGCAGTGATCCCCTAGACCGTCAAGTAAATGAAAAACTGTTTTTT

J gene: TRBJ2-7
V gene: TRBV9
clone size: NA
CDR3 length: 13
D gene: NA
CDR3 protein: CARGRGMDYEQYF
CDR3 DNA: TGTGCCAGAGGAAGGGGTATGGACTACGAGCAGTACTTC

J gene: TRBJ1-2
V gene: TRBV7-8
clone size: NA
CDR3 length: 16
D gene: NA
CDR3 protein: CASSLRRSRKTYGYTF
CDR3 DNA: TGTGCCAGCAGCTTACGCCGGTCCCGAAAGACCTATGGCTACACCTTC

J gene: TRBJ1-2
V gene: TRBV19
clone size: once
CDR3 length: 18
D gene: NA
CDR3 protein: CASSMGMGETGPRYGYTF
CDR3 DNA: TGTGCCAGTAGTATGGGGATGGGGGAAACAGGACCACGCTATGGCTACACCTTC

J gene: TRBJ2-3
V gene: TRBV2
clone size: NA
CDR3 length: 14
D gene: NA
CDR3 protein: CACDWDSIGYARYF
CDR3 DNA: TGTGCCTGTGATTGGGACTCCATTGGATACGCTCGGTATTTT

J gene: TRBJ1-1
V gene: TRBV5-4
clone size: NA
CDR3 length: 14
D gene: NA
CDR3 protein: CASSLQGVNTEAFF
CDR3 DNA: TGTGCCAGCAGCTTACAGGGTGTGAACACTGAAGCTTTCTTT

J gene: TRBJ2-1
V gene: TRBV9
clone size: NA
CDR3 length: 16
D gene: TRBD2
CDR3 protein: CASSGETGGPGREQFF
CDR3 DNA: TGTGCCAGCAGCGGGGAAACGGGAGGGCCGGGTAGGGAGCAGTTCTTC

J gene: TRBJ1-1
V gene: TRBV10-1
clone size: NA
CDR3 length: 15
D gene: NA
CDR3 protein: CASSVASDRNTEAFF
CDR3 DNA: TGCGCCAGCAGCGTCGCTTCGGACAGAAACACTGAAGCTTTCTTT

J gene: TRBJ1-1
V gene: TRBV11-2
clone size: once
CDR3 length: 14
D gene: NA
CDR3 protein: CASSLDYSAPEAFF
CDR3 DNA: TGTGCCAGCAGCTTAGACTACTCGGCCCCAGAAGCTTTCTTT

J gene: TRBJ2-1
V gene: TRBV28
clone size: NA
CDR3 length: 15
D gene: NA
CDR3 protein: CASSSQQGVGNEQFF
CDR3 DNA: TGTGCCAGCAGTTCCCAACAGGGAGTTGGCAATGAGCAGTTCTTC

J gene: TRBJ2-5
V gene: TRBV11-2
clone size: NA
CDR3 length: 14
D gene: NA
CDR3 protein: CASSLKVSGETQYF
CDR3 DNA: TGTGCCAGCAGCTTAAAAGTTTCGGGAGAGACCCAGTACTTC

J gene: TRBJ1-2
V gene: TRBV29-1
clone size: NA
CDR3 length: 17
D gene: NA
CDR3 protein: CSVEVLGEGGSNYGYTF
CDR3 DNA: TGCAGCGTTGAAGTCCTTGGAGAAGGGGGAAGTAACTATGGCTACACCTTC

J gene: TRBJ1-2
V gene: TRBV5-4
clone size: NA
CDR3 length: 14
D gene: NA
CDR3 protein: CASSSNRDPYGYTF
CDR3 DNA: TGTGCCAGCAGCAGCAACCGGGACCCCTATGGCTACACCTTC

J gene: TRBJ1-5
V gene: TRBV4-2
clone size: once
CDR3 length: 15
D gene: TRBD1
CDR3 protein: CASSQEDREDQPQHF
CDR3 DNA: TGTGCCAGCAGCCAAGAGGACAGGGAAGATCAGCCCCAGCATTTT

J gene: TRBJ2-7
V gene: TRBV9
clone size: NA
CDR3 length: 14
D gene: NA
CDR3 protein: CASSVSDGAYEQYF
CDR3 DNA: TGTGCCAGCAGCGTATCCGACGGAGCCTACGAGCAGTACTTC

J gene: TRBJ1-1
V gene: TRBV19
clone size: NA
CDR3 length: 15
D gene: TRBD1
CDR3 protein: CASSIPGTGNTEAFF
CDR3 DNA: TGTGCCAGTAGTATCCCGGGGACAGGGAACACTGAAGCTTTCTTT

J gene: TRBJ1-1
V gene: TRBV28
clone size: NA
CDR3 length: 14
D gene: NA
CDR3 protein: CASSFGQVNTEAFF
CDR3 DNA: TGTGCCAGCAGTTTCGGGCAGGTGAACACTGAAGCTTTCTTT

J gene: TRBJ1-4
V gene: TRBV30
clone size: once
CDR3 length: 13
D gene: NA
CDR3 protein: CAWSPTPNEKLFF
CDR3 DNA: TGTGCCTGGAGTCCTACTCCGAATGAAAAACTGTTTTTT

J gene: TRBJ1-2
V gene: TRBV5-4
clone size: once
CDR3 length: 14
D gene: TRBD1
CDR3 protein: CASNQFRQGFGYTF
CDR3 DNA: TGTGCCAGCAACCAATTCCGACAGGGCTTTGGCTACACCTTC

J gene: TRBJ2-5
V gene: TRBV19
clone size: NA
CDR3 length: 14
D gene: NA
CDR3 protein: CASSRPGSGETQYF
CDR3 DNA: TGTGCCAGTAGTAGACCAGGGTCGGGGGAGACCCAGTACTTC